This TCR beta chain stems from a study of OX40 agonist ivuxolimab in advanced cancers. About the research overall: The patients' treatment was ivuxolimab, an agonistic anti-OX40 (CD134) antibody. Partial responses occurred in Three dose-escalation patients, one with hepatocellular carcinoma and two with cutaneous melanoma. General study findings and limits: In a subset of nonresponders, normalized T-cell clonal expansion was also low.

The germline V gene encodes CDR1 SGHDT and CDR2 YYEEEE. V dropped 4 bases and J dropped 3 bases, with 14 bases sitting between them. The CDR3 extends over 14 amino acids. At baseline, cycle 4 day 1, and cycle 7 day 1, blood was sampled. Method: immunoSEQ multiplex PCR; TCRdb's copy keeps in-frame clones and lacks some. The sample records 50,000 to 65,000 clones, around 81% being singletons. This clone is a singleton in its sample. Its antigen is not identified. This TCR came from an adult with an advanced solid tumor such as melanoma, head and neck, liver or kidney cancer. J is TRBJ2-7 and V is TRBV5-6; possible D gene TRBD2, 6 bases. The input for sequencing was CD4+ or CD8+ T cells sorted from blood, taken in a trial of the OX40 agonist ivuxolimab. The CDR3 is CASSPGLKDYEQYF. Here the CDR3 DNA reads TGTGCCAGCAGCCCGGGACTGAAAGACTACGAGCAGTACTTC.